Listed here are 19 T cell receptor beta chains from one sample, sequenced in a study of blood T cell repertoires in COVID-19. Libraries were prepared by immunoSEQ multiplex PCR; TCRdb keeps only in-frame clonotypes and omits some of them. The sample records approximately 200,000 clones, 80% to 90% being singletons. Sequences were obtained from PBMCs or T cells enriched from blood (not recorded which). The receptors were gathered from a man aged 18-30 years with acute COVID-19.

The chain is built from TRBV7-3 and TRBJ2-7; D might be TRBD1 (6 bases). The germline CDR1 and CDR2 sequences are SGHTA and FQGTGA. CDR3 size: 13 residues. V was trimmed by 5 bases and J by 1 base, leaving 9 bases between them. DNA of the CDR3: TGTGCCAGCAGCAGGGACATATCCTACGAGCAGTACTTC. As protein: CASSRDISYEQYF. Combining the CDR3 with reference TRBV7-3 and TRBJ2-7 gives the whole variable domain GAGVSQTPSNKVTEKGKYVELRCDPISGHTALYWYRQSLGQGPEFLIYFQGTGAADDSGLPNDRFFAVRPEGSVSTLKIQRTERGDSAVYLCASSRDISYEQYFGPGTRLTVT.

The gene calls are TRBV11-1 and TRBJ2-1; D not resolved. The germline gives CDR1 SGHAT, CDR2 FQDESV (reference sequence). V shed 2 bases and J shed 5 bases, with 4 bases lying between them. The CDR3 has 12 amino acids. CDR3 bases: TGTGCCAGCAGCTTAACACACAATGAGCAGTTCTTC. Its translation is CASSLTHNEQFF.

The chain combines TRBV7-3 with TRBJ2-5; TRBD2 agrees at 8 bases. The V segment lost 6 bases and the J segment 3 bases; nucleotides outside the gene matches: 3. This CDR3 has 13 amino acids. Germline CDR1 is SGHTA and CDR2 is FQGTGA. This CDR3 is CASSPAGEETQYF. In nucleotides, the CDR3 is TGTGCCAGCAGTCCAGCGGGGGAAGAGACCCAGTACTTC. The entire variable domain, with the rest obtained from reference TRBV7-3 and TRBJ2-5, is as follows: GAGVSQTPSNKVTEKGKYVELRCDPISGHTALYWYRQSLGQGPEFLIYFQGTGAADDSGLPNDRFFAVRPEGSVSTLKIQRTERGDSAVYLCASSPAGEETQYFGPGTRLLVL.

This clone was seen only a few times. The chain combines TRBV29-1 with TRBJ2-6; TRBD1 agrees at 8 bases. CDR3 length: 15 residues. After removal of 2 bases from V and 0 bases from J, the junction contained 0 bases not matched to a gene. From germline, CDR1 is SQVTM and CDR2 ANQGSEA. In nucleotides, the CDR3 is TGCAGCGTTGAAACAGGGGGCTCTGGGGCCAACGTCCTGACTTTC. Amino acid sequence: CSVETGGSGANVLTF.

The chain recombines TRBV10-3 with TRBJ2-1; 9 bases fit TRBD2. Germline CDR1 and CDR2: ENHRY and SYGVKD. V was clipped by 7 bases and J by 0 bases; unmatched bases: 7. The CDR3 runs to 16 residues. CDR3 nucleotide sequence: TGTGCCATCATGAGGACTAGCGACAGCTCCTACAATGAGCAGTTCTTC. Translating gives CAIMRTSDSSYNEQFF.

The chain links TRBV19 to TRBJ1-5; unclear D gene. From germline, CDR1 is LNHDA and CDR2 SQIVND (reference sequence). Trimming removed 2 bases from V and 2 bases from J, with 13 bases in between. The CDR3 covers 16 residues. The CDR3 bases are TGTGCCAGTAGTATATCGACCCTTCGGGGCAATCAGCCCCAGCATTTT. Its translation: CASSISTLRGNQPQHF.

The V and J genes are TRBV7-3 and TRBJ2-1; a possible D gene is TRBD1 (9 bases). The CDR3 loop spans 19 amino acids. The V end was cut by 8 bases, the J end by 5 bases, with 31 bases between. The germline CDR1 and CDR2 sequences are SGHTA and FQGTGA. The CDR3 spells CASYPGGGTGRKLNNEQFF. Written as DNA, the CDR3 is TGTGCCAGCTACCCCGGGGGGGGGACAGGGAGGAAGCTAAACAATGAGCAGTTCTTC.

This clone was seen once. The V call is TRBV27, the J call TRBJ2-7; D not certain. V shed 3 bases and J shed 7 bases, with 19 bases lying between them. There are 15 residues in the CDR3. Germline V CDR1 and CDR2: MNHEY, SMNVEV (reference sequence). The CDR3 coding sequence is TGTGCCAGCAGTTTCTCTGGCCAGCCTCCAGCGGAGCAGTACTTC. The encoded protein is CASSFSGQPPAEQYF.

This clone was found once. The CDR3 is CASSPSSTGDYTF. The CDR3 DNA reads TGTGCCAGCAGCCCCAGTTCTACCGGAGACTACACCTTC. The chain recombines TRBV11-2 with TRBJ1-2; D remains ambiguous. The germline gives CDR1 SGHAT, CDR2 FQNNGV. The CDR3 spans 13 residues. Trimming left V 5 bases short and J 10 bases short, with 17 bases between.

The chain has TRBV28 and TRBJ2-7; 7 nucleotides align to TRBD1. Germline V CDR1 and CDR2: MDHEN, SYDVKM. This CDR3 has 14 amino acids. V shed 5 bases and J 2 bases; nucleotides not matched to a gene: 6. Here the CDR3 reads CASSTIDRAYEQYF. The CDR3 coding sequence is TGTGCCAGCAGTACGATCGACAGGGCCTACGAGCAGTACTTC.

The chain carries TRBV12-3 or TRBV12-4 and TRBJ2-3, with D maybe TRBD1 (5 bases). The CDR3 has 13 residues. The germline V and J ends were trimmed by 6 bases and 6 bases, with 13 bases remaining between them. CDR3: CASREFQGDTQYF. In DNA, the CDR3 is TGTGCCAGCAGAGAGTTTCAGGGCGATACGCAGTATTTT.

The chain employs TRBV19 and TRBJ2-1; 7 bases agree with TRBD2. Germline V gene lookup returns CDR1 LNHDA and CDR2 SQIVND (reference sequence). The length of the CDR3 is 18 residues. The V segment lost 5 bases and the J segment 8 bases; nucleotides outside the gene matches: 21. This CDR3 is CASSPRMTTWTSIHEQFF. CDR3 DNA sequence: TGTGCCAGTAGTCCCCGTATGACCACATGGACTAGTATCCATGAGCAGTTCTTC.

The V and J genes are TRBV19 and TRBJ2-7; D perhaps matches TRBD1 (6 bases). The CDR3 has 14 residues. Germline V gene lookup returns CDR1 LNHDA and CDR2 SQIVND (reference sequence). The V and J ends lost 2 bases and 4 bases respectively, with 12 bases between them. CDR3 protein: CASSIWGQSYEQYF. The CDR3 DNA follows: TGTGCCAGTAGTATATGGGGACAATCTTACGAGCAGTACTTC.

This clone has a count of ten or more. The same CDR3 arises from other DNA sequences in this sample as well. J is TRBJ2-5 and V is TRBV7-9; 9 nucleotides line up with TRBD2. Germline V gene lookup returns CDR1 SEHNR and CDR2 FQNEAQ (reference sequence). Trimming at V came to 1 base and at J to 4 bases, leaving 4 bases not matched to a gene. The CDR3 spans 15 residues. The CDR3 bases are TGTGCCAGCAGCTTAGGGATAGCGGGAGCAGAGACCCAGTACTTC. Translation gives CASSLGIAGAETQYF.

This chain links TRBV30 with TRBJ1-5; D is unresolved. V shed 2 bases and J shed 7 bases, with 6 bases lying between them. Germline values: CDR1 GTSNPN, CDR2 SVGIG (reference sequence). The CDR3 consists of 11 residues. The CDR3 bases are TGTGCCTGGAGTTCGGGACAGCCCCAGCATTTT. This gives the protein CAWSSGQPQHF.

This clone occurred a few times. V usage is TRBV12-3 or TRBV12-4 and J usage is TRBJ1-2; no reliable D call. The CDR3 totals 13 residues. The V end was cut by 4 bases, the J end by 7 bases, with 13 bases between. The CDR3 here is CASSYTPYAGYTF. CDR3 DNA sequence: TGTGCCAGCAGTTATACTCCATACGCTGGCTACACCTTC.

The chain uses TRBV7-9 and TRBJ1-1; unclear D gene. Germline lookup yields CDR1 SEHNR and CDR2 FQNEAQ (reference sequence). Trimming pared 1 base from V and 10 bases from J, leaving 13 bases between. The CDR3 length is 13 residues. The CDR3 loop reads CASSLESLGAAFF. The CDR3 region has the DNA TGTGCCAGCAGCTTAGAATCCCTGGGAGCAGCTTTCTTT.

The genes are TRBV11-3 and TRBJ1-1; the D gene is possibly TRBD1 (6 bases). The CDR3 spans 14 residues. V lost 3 bases to trimming and J lost 4 bases, with 12 bases between them. Germline V gene data show CDR1 as SGHNT and CDR2 as YENEEA. This CDR3 reads CASSLSRGSTEAFF. The CDR3 DNA reads as TGTGCCAGCAGCTTGTCCAGGGGATCCACTGAAGCTTTCTTT.

This clone turned up a few times. This chain connects TRBV6-6 to TRBJ1-1; D unclear. This CDR3 region has 11 residues. Germline V gene lookup returns CDR1 MNHNY and CDR2 SVGAGI (reference sequence). The ends were cut back, 6 bases at V and 5 bases at J, with 7 bases in the middle. CDR3 nucleotides: TGTGCCAGCAGCCCCTCTACTGAAGCTTTCTTT. Protein product: CASSPSTEAFF.